The present TCR beta chain was sequenced within a study of cytomegalovirus exposure and HLA in healthy donors. Broader study findings: Analysis was performed later, and it showed HLA-associated TCR beta chains to be more clonally expanded than equally common others. TCR beta V- and J-gene trimming, according to a later analysis, was linked to a missense DCLRE1C variant. The number of N-insertions in an Asian-associated ancestry cluster was reportedly below the 666-donor mean in a later analysis. Among CMV-associated TCR beta chains, most appeared HLA-restricted in a later analysis.

CDR1 DFQATT and CDR2 SNEGSKA come from the germline V gene (reference sequence). The CDR3 loop spans 11 amino acids. V dropped 6 bases and J dropped 6 bases, with 9 bases sitting between them. PCR used 60 Vbeta primers and 13 Jbeta primers. Here immunoSEQ multiplex PCR was the method, and the copy in TCRdb shows in-frame clones only, minus some. The table shows around 140,000 clones, with approximately 71% occurring only once. This clone was observed once. Its antigen is unidentified. This receptor was identified in a woman aged 60-75 years in good health and CMV-seronegative. This rearrangement joins TRBV20-1 to TRBJ2-1, with D possibly matching TRBD2 (5 bases). The sample was PBMCs. CDR3 loop: CSAEGRNEQFF. As DNA, the CDR3 is TGCAGTGCCGAGGGCCGCAATGAGCAGTTCTTC.